This note documents a single TCR beta chain sequence. The antigen is unknown. This CDR3 is 14 amino acids long. V was shortened by 5 bases and J by 4 bases, with 14 bases between the two germline ends. CDR1 ENHRY and CDR2 SYGVKD come from the germline V gene. These data originate in a study of cytomegalovirus exposure and HLA in healthy donors. Study-level findings and limits: It was 164 TCR beta chains that were listed as cytomegalovirus-associated. In a later analysis, several top co-occurrence clusters appeared linked to parvovirus B19, influenza, CMV and Epstein-Barr virus. With high specificity and sensitivity, the classifier reportedly diagnosed cytomegalovirus status. Researchers left out some V segments, among them TRBV6-2 and TRBV6-3, as indistinguishable.

With 60 Vbeta and 13 Jbeta primers, the PCR was carried out. The repertoire was sequenced with immunoSEQ multiplex PCR; TCRdb's copy has only in-frame clones and lacks some. The sample lists 95,000 to 100,000 clones; about 74% were seen once. This clonotype originated in a male donor in good health and CMV-seronegative. The sample taken for sequencing was PBMCs. V usage is TRBV10-3 and J usage is TRBJ1-2; D may be TRBD1 (6 bases). In nucleotides, the CDR3 is TGTGCCATCAGTAACTACAGGGAGGGCTATGGCTACACCTTC. Protein product: CAISNYREGYGYTF.